A single sample is the source of the 13 T cell receptor beta chains below, sequenced in a study of cytomegalovirus exposure and HLA in healthy donors. Using immunoSEQ multiplex PCR, the repertoire was profiled, and TCRdb retains in-frame clones only, with some absent. The sample shows about 200,000 clones, about 82% of them seen only once. The source material was PBMCs. The receptors stem from a young woman in good health and CMV-seronegative.

This clone has just one count. The V call is TRBV30, the J call TRBJ2-5; tentative D call: TRBD2 (7 bases). Trimming left V 0 bases short and J 5 bases short, with 13 bases between. CDR1 is GTSNPN and CDR2 is SVGIG in the germline V gene (reference sequence). This CDR3 spans 14 amino acids. CDR3 nucleotide sequence: TGTGCCTGGAGTGTCTTGGGGGGGCCGGAGACCCAGTACTTC. Translating it yields CAWSVLGGPETQYF.

This sequence joins TRBV6-1 and TRBJ2-3; TRBD2 aligns across 15 bases. After removal of 4 bases from V and 5 bases from J, the junction contained 16 bases not matched to a gene. The V gene's germline CDR1 is MNHNS and CDR2 SASEGT. This CDR3 is built from 20 residues. CDR3 amino acids: CASSGIPGLAGGLLKDTQYF. The CDR3 nucleotides are TGTGCCAGCAGTGGAATACCGGGACTAGCGGGGGGCCTCCTTAAAGATACGCAGTATTTT.

The CDR3: CAWARAGGSNYGYTF. The CDR3 DNA reads TGTGCCTGGGCCCGCGCAGGGGGCTCGAACTATGGCTACACCTTC. The chain uses TRBV30 and TRBJ1-2, with TRBD1 matching over 8 bases. J lost 2 bases, V lost 5 bases, and 10 bases had no gene match. This CDR3 is 15 amino acids long. Germline-derived CDR1 and CDR2 are GTSNPN and SVGIG (reference sequence).

The genes are TRBV5-1 and TRBJ2-1, with D possibly TRBD2 on 7 matching bases. With 4 bases removed from V and 8 bases from J, the gap between germline ends came to 25 bases. Germline lookup yields CDR1 SGHRS and CDR2 YFSETQ. The CDR3 is made up of 17 amino acids. CDR3 region: CASSPRGGGARLDEQFF. Here the CDR3 DNA reads TGCGCCAGCAGCCCCCGAGGAGGGGGGGCCAGGTTGGATGAGCAGTTCTTC.

This chain connects TRBV7-6 to TRBJ2-7; 7 bases map to TRBD1. The junction had 7 bases not matched to a gene; V was cut back by 4 bases and J by 1 base. CDR3 length: 15 residues. CDR1 is SGHVS, CDR2 FNYEAQ, per germline. The CDR3 region has the DNA TGTGCCAGCAGCTCCCGGGACAGCCCGTCCTACGAGCAGTACTTC. Its protein is CASSSRDSPSYEQYF.

The chain carries TRBV4-1 and TRBJ2-7; 9 bases are shared with TRBD1. The CDR3 has 14 residues. Losses at the gene ends were 4 bases for V and 6 bases for J; bases not matched to a gene: 7. Germline loops: CDR1 MGHRA, CDR2 YSYEKL. The CDR3 reads CASSPTGTGLEQYF. In DNA, the CDR3 is TGCGCCAGCAGCCCCACCGGGACAGGGCTCGAGCAGTACTTC.

CDR3 residues: CASSFWTSGYNEQFF. Written as DNA, the CDR3 is TGTGCCAGCAGCTTCTGGACTAGCGGGTACAATGAGCAGTTCTTC. This sequence joins TRBV5-6 and TRBJ2-1, with TRBD2 matching over 11 bases. The length of the CDR3 is 15 residues. Looked up from germline, CDR1 is SGHDT and CDR2 is YYEEEE. J gave up 4 bases and V 2 bases, and 2 bases lay outside the gene matches.

The gene calls are TRBV4-1 and TRBJ1-2; D remains ambiguous. The CDR3 has 14 amino acids. V was pared by 0 bases and J by 6 bases, with 11 bases between. The germline gives CDR1 MGHRA, CDR2 YSYEKL. CDR3 sequence (DNA): TGCGCCAGCAGCCAAGATGCGACATCTGATGGCTACACCTTC. Translated: CASSQDATSDGYTF.

This chain uses TRBV5-6 with TRBJ2-2, with TRBD2 matching 7 bases. The junction had 3 bases not matched to a gene; V was cut back by 5 bases and J by 5 bases. Germline CDR1 reads SGHDT; CDR2 reads YYEEEE. The CDR3 contains 13 residues. CDR3 loop: CASRTSRTGELFF. Written as DNA, the CDR3 is TGTGCCAGCAGGACTAGCAGGACCGGGGAGCTGTTTTTT. The full variable domain, in which reference TRBV5-6 and TRBJ2-2 provide the parts outside the CDR3, is DAGVTQSPTHLIKTRGQQVTLRCSPKSGHDTVSWYQQALGQGPQFIFQYYEEEERQRGNFPDRFSGHQFPNYSSELNVNALLLGDSALYLCASRTSRTGELFFGEGSRLTVL.

V and J are TRBV14 and TRBJ2-5; 7 bases line up with TRBD1. Germline CDR1 reads SGHDN; CDR2 reads FVKESK. This CDR3 spans 15 amino acids. V shed 4 bases, J shed 2 bases, and the junction held 7 bases outside the gene matches. CDR3 DNA: TGTGCCAGCAGCCCCCTAAGGGGGCTACAAGAGACCCAGTACTTC. It specifies CASSPLRGLQETQYF.

The V and J genes are TRBV5-3 and TRBJ1-1; D is possibly TRBD1 (5 bases). TRBV5-3 is placed among ORFs of uncertain function. The CDR3 has 16 residues. Trimming stripped 4 bases from V and 3 bases from J, with 19 bases between. The CDR3 DNA sequence: TGTGCCAGAAGCCCCGGTGACTGGGCAGGGCACACTGAAGCTTTCTTT. This sequence encodes CARSPGDWAGHTEAFF.

The genes are TRBV27 and TRBJ1-6, with D maybe TRBD1 (5 bases). The V gene's germline CDR1 is MNHEY and CDR2 SMNVEV (reference sequence). The length of the CDR3 is 12 residues. Trimming pared 6 bases from V and 13 bases from J, leaving 13 bases between. CDR3 bases: TGTGCCAGCAGCCCAATCCGGGGGCCCCTCCACTTT. Amino acids: CASSPIRGPLHF.

The gene calls are TRBV7-2 and TRBJ1-2, with a tentative D call TRBD1 (6 bases). The CDR3 is 14 amino acids. V lost 2 bases and J 4 bases, leaving 11 bases between the germline ends. The germline V gene encodes CDR1 SGHTA and CDR2 FQGNSA. The CDR3, as DNA: TGTGCCAGCAGCTTACAGGGGTTTCTCTATGGCTACACCTTC. This encodes CASSLQGFLYGYTF.